The text below deals with one TCR beta chain. The antigen is not known. The data belong to a study of T cell responses to AZD1222 COVID-19 vaccine. Study-wide context: Second doses that came at about 4 or about 12 weeks were put together.

Some clones are missing from TCRdb's copy, which holds only in-frame ones; the method was immunoSEQ multiplex PCR. The data hold 70,000 or so clones, with about nine tenths observed a single time. Study-wide points: Reports say nearly half of spike-specific TCRs go after unmutated variant regions. It should be noted that donors were predominantly white British and more often female, and clonal diversity was possibly underestimated.

Germline CDR1 and CDR2: SGHAT and FQNNGV. The V end was cut by 4 bases, the J end by 5 bases, with 17 bases between. The CDR3 loop spans 16 amino acids. The receptor was isolated from an adult in good health. The sample consisted of peripheral blood, taken on day 0 of AZD1222 vaccination. V and J are TRBV11-2 and TRBJ2-2, with D tentatively TRBD1 or TRBD2 (5 bases each). CDR3 region: CASSSPGLRGTGELFF. The CDR3 region has the DNA TGTGCCAGCAGCTCCCCGGGCCTGAGGGGAACCGGGGAGCTGTTTTTT.